The 25 T cell receptor beta chains in this list originate from one sample, sequenced in a study of T cell responses to AZD1222 COVID-19 vaccine. Method: immunoSEQ multiplex PCR; TCRdb's copy keeps in-frame clones and lacks some. Of 110,000 to 150,000 clones listed, over 85% are singletons. The sequenced sample was peripheral blood, obtained on day 0 of AZD1222 vaccination. Receptors were obtained from an adult in good health.

The chain uses TRBV5-4 and TRBJ2-5; a weak D match, TRBD2 (6 bases). Trimming cost V 0 bases and J 4 bases, with 13 bases left between them. CDR1 and CDR2 from the germline V gene are SGHNT and YYREEE (reference sequence). CDR3 size: 15 residues. The CDR3 is CASSLGQEGTETQYF. CDR3 in DNA: TGTGCCAGCAGCTTGGGTCAGGAGGGGACAGAGACCCAGTACTTC.

V gene TRBV7-8 combines with J gene TRBJ1-1; 8 bases agree with TRBD1. Per germline, CDR1 SGHVS and CDR2 FQNEAQ. The CDR3 is 15 residues long. V trimming: 5 bases; J trimming: 5 bases; junction bases outside the gene matches: 10. The CDR3 spells CASSPRIQGGTEAFF. The DNA for the CDR3 is TGTGCCAGCAGCCCCCGAATACAGGGGGGAACTGAAGCTTTCTTT.

The J gene is TRBJ2-7, the V gene TRBV3-1 (or the pseudogene TRBV3-2), with a weak D call TRBD1 (5 bases). The CDR3 is made up of 15 amino acids. Germline V gene data show CDR1 as LGHDT and CDR2 as YNNKEL (reference sequence). V was cut by 0 bases and J by 3 bases, with 12 bases left in between. CDR3 loop: CASSQDLGVNYEQYF. The CDR3 coding sequence is TGTGCCAGCAGCCAAGATCTAGGGGTCAACTACGAGCAGTACTTC.

The V gene is TRBV20-1, the J gene TRBJ2-7, with 14 bases lining up with TRBD2. Germline V lookup: CDR1 DFQATT, CDR2 SNEGSKA (reference sequence). The CDR3 is 15 amino acids. J lost 5 bases, V lost 3 bases, and 6 bases had no gene match. Written as DNA, the CDR3 is TGCAGTGCTAGTGGGGTGGGACTAGCGGGAGACGAGCAGTACTTC. It encodes CSASGVGLAGDEQYF.

The rearrangement links TRBV20-1 to TRBJ2-1, with no clear D. The V end lost 5 bases, the J end lost 5 bases, and 7 bases lay between the germline ends. The CDR3 extends over 11 amino acids. CDR1 DFQATT and CDR2 SNEGSKA come from the germline V gene (reference sequence). The DNA for the CDR3 is TGCAGTGCTCTACTAAACAATGAGCAGTTCTTC. Its translation is CSALLNNEQFF.

The chain uses TRBV5-1 and TRBJ2-5, with TRBD2 as a possible D gene (5 bases). Deletions cut 7 bases from V and 5 bases from J, with 21 bases between. CDR1 and CDR2 (germline): SGHRS, YFSETQ. CDR3 length equals 15 residues. CDR3 in DNA: TGCGCCAGCCCTAACGAGAAGGGAAGAGGGGAGACCCAGTACTTC. Its protein is CASPNEKGRGETQYF.

The chain combines TRBV6-5 with TRBJ2-7; 7 nucleotides align to TRBD2. Germline CDR1 is MNHEY and CDR2 is SVGAGI. The CDR3 consists of 12 residues. Losses at the gene ends were 11 bases for V and 6 bases for J; bases not matched to a gene: 10. This CDR3 is CARGTGEGEQYF. The CDR3 coding sequence is TGTGCCCGCGGGACGGGGGAGGGCGAGCAGTACTTC.

The chain carries TRBV11-2 and TRBJ1-3; D gene unclear. Between the trimmed V and J ends, which lost 4 bases and 4 bases, there was a span of 14 bases. From germline, CDR1 is SGHAT and CDR2 FQNNGV. This CDR3 contains 15 residues. Here the CDR3 DNA reads TGTGCCAGCAGCTCGGTAGACGGAACGGGAAACACCATATATTTT. Translating gives CASSSVDGTGNTIYF.

The rearrangement links TRBV30 to TRBJ2-1; D remains ambiguous. Trimming shortened V by 6 bases and J by 15 bases, and 18 bases separated the two germline ends. CDR3 length equals 11 residues. Germline assignment: CDR1 GTSNPN and CDR2 SVGIG (reference sequence). This chain's CDR3 is CACQQSVRPFF. The CDR3 DNA sequence: TGTGCCTGCCAACAATCGGTACGTCCGTTCTTC.

The J gene is TRBJ2-1, the V gene TRBV24-1; a weak D match, TRBD2 (6 bases). CDR1 and CDR2 (germline): KGHDR, SFDVKD. The CDR3 runs 13 residues. V dropped 5 bases and J dropped 9 bases, with 13 bases sitting between them. The CDR3 sequence: CATSGTTLVEQFF. CDR3 coding DNA: TGTGCCACCAGTGGGACTACTCTCGTTGAGCAGTTCTTC.

The J gene is TRBJ1-1, the V gene TRBV6-4, with unresolved D. V was trimmed by 0 bases and J by 6 bases, leaving 8 bases between them. Germline values: CDR1 MRHNA, CDR2 SNTAGT. The CDR3 extends over 13 amino acids. In DNA form, the CDR3 reads TGTGCCAGCAGTGACTCGGCGAGGGCTGAAGCTTTCTTT. As protein: CASSDSARAEAFF.

This CDR3 reads CASSPLLTGGYEQYF. The CDR3 DNA reads TGCGCCAGCAGCCCTTTACTGACAGGGGGCTACGAGCAGTACTTC. This chain links TRBV4-1 with TRBJ2-7; 9 bases align to TRBD1. The CDR3 extends over 15 amino acids. Germline trimming cut 4 bases from V and 3 bases from J; bases unmatched to any gene: 7. CDR1 and CDR2 (germline): MGHRA, YSYEKL.

The J gene is TRBJ1-1, the V gene TRBV5-1; D remains ambiguous. The CDR3 is made up of 15 amino acids. Germline assignment: CDR1 SGHRS and CDR2 YFSETQ. Trimming removed 0 bases from V and 4 bases from J, with 13 bases in between. CDR3 amino acids: CASSLAPGEGTEAFF. DNA for the CDR3: TGCGCCAGCAGCTTGGCCCCCGGGGAGGGCACTGAAGCTTTCTTT.

This sequence joins TRBV19 and TRBJ1-4, with a tentative D call TRBD1 (6 bases). Germline V gene lookup returns CDR1 LNHDA and CDR2 SQIVND (reference sequence). The CDR3 spans 17 residues. The V gene lost 3 bases and the J gene lost 8 bases, with 22 bases spanning the gap. The CDR3 is CASSILAAGAVTEKLFF. In DNA form, the CDR3 reads TGTGCCAGTAGTATCTTGGCTGCAGGGGCTGTAACCGAAAAACTGTTTTTT.

This chain joins TRBV5-4 and TRBJ1-1; D is unclear. There are 15 residues in the CDR3. From germline, CDR1 is SGHNT and CDR2 YYREEE (reference sequence). The germline V and J ends were trimmed by 0 bases and 5 bases, with 14 bases remaining between them. CDR3 sequence reads: CASSLGMGMGTEAFF. In DNA, the CDR3 is TGTGCCAGCAGCTTGGGGATGGGGATGGGAACTGAAGCTTTCTTT.

The J gene is TRBJ2-1, the V gene TRBV11-3, with 11 nucleotides matching TRBD2. J gave up 3 bases and V 5 bases, and 3 bases lay outside the gene matches. Germline V gene data show CDR1 as SGHNT and CDR2 as YENEEA. The CDR3 length is 15 residues. CDR3 DNA: TGTGCCAGCAGCCCTAGCGGGAGGAACTACAATGAGCAGTTCTTC. Its protein is CASSPSGRNYNEQFF.

The chain is built from TRBV5-4 and TRBJ2-7; D not certain. V lost 3 bases to trimming and J lost 0 bases, with 7 bases between them. The CDR3 runs to 13 residues. Germline loops: CDR1 SGHNT, CDR2 YYREEE (reference sequence). The CDR3 spells CASSSDGSYEQYF. DNA for the CDR3: TGTGCCAGCAGCTCTGACGGCTCCTACGAGCAGTACTTC.

CDR3 loop: CASSKSTGSGGYGYTF. The DNA for the CDR3 is TGTGCCAGCAGCAAAAGTACAGGGTCTGGGGGCTATGGCTACACCTTC. The V and J genes are TRBV11-2 and TRBJ1-2, with D tentatively TRBD1 (6 bases). Per the germline V gene, CDR1 is SGHAT and CDR2 is FQNNGV. Trimming left V 5 bases short and J 4 bases short, with 20 bases between. The CDR3 length is 16 residues.

This clone is a singleton in its sample. The chain links TRBV12-5 to TRBJ1-6, with D unclear. The CDR3 consists of 13 residues. CDR1 LGHNT and CDR2 FRNRAP come from the germline V gene. The ends were cut back, 2 bases at V and 10 bases at J, with 9 bases in the middle. The CDR3 sequence: CASGLFAGSPLHF. The CDR3 DNA reads TGTGCTAGTGGTTTGTTTGCAGGCTCACCCCTCCACTTT.

This rearrangement joins TRBV29-1 to TRBJ1-2; TRBD1 aligns across 7 bases. This CDR3 has 13 amino acids. Per germline, CDR1 SQVTM and CDR2 ANQGSEA. Trimming took 1 base from V and 7 from J; bases not matched to a gene: 6. CDR3 loop: CSVEVVQGVGYTF. The DNA of the CDR3 is TGCAGCGTTGAAGTAGTCCAGGGGGTTGGCTACACCTTC.

The chain employs TRBV5-1 and TRBJ1-2; TRBD1 aligns across 7 bases. Germline CDR1 is SGHRS and CDR2 is YFSETQ. The V gene end was trimmed by 3 bases and the J gene end by 4 bases; junction bases not matched to a gene: 0. CDR3 size: 12 residues. CDR3 coding DNA: TGCGCCAGCAGCTGGGACAGCTATGGCTACACCTTC. This codes for CASSWDSYGYTF.

The chain links TRBV28 to TRBJ2-1; D not certain. Germline lookup yields CDR1 MDHEN and CDR2 SYDVKM. V lost 8 bases, J lost 0 bases, and 14 bases lay in between. There are 15 residues in the CDR3. The CDR3 reads CASSTAASSYNEQFF. CDR3 DNA sequence: TGTGCCAGCTCCACAGCTGCAAGCTCCTACAATGAGCAGTTCTTC.

This clone was observed once. V gene TRBV10-3 combines with J gene TRBJ1-6; TRBD1 aligns across 8 bases. This CDR3 has 15 amino acids. The germline CDR1 and CDR2 sequences are ENHRY and SYGVKD. V lost 2 bases and J lost 5; bases outside the gene matches: 2. The CDR3 is CAISELTGDNSPLHF. The CDR3 nucleotides read TGTGCCATCAGTGAGCTGACAGGGGATAATTCACCCCTCCACTTT.

This clone was picked up one time. This chain links TRBV5-1 with TRBJ1-1; D remains unclear. The CDR3 is 14 residues long. Germline-derived CDR1 and CDR2 are SGHRS and YFSETQ. V gave up 2 bases and J gave up 0 bases, with 8 bases separating them. The CDR3 is CASSFSSLNTEAFF. CDR3 DNA: TGCGCCAGCAGCTTTAGCAGTCTGAACACTGAAGCTTTCTTT.

The rearrangement joins TRBV7-8 to TRBJ1-2; 7 bases line up with TRBD1. Germline V gives CDR1 SGHVS, CDR2 FQNEAQ. This CDR3 region has 16 residues. The V gene end was trimmed by 1 base and the J gene end by 3 bases; junction bases not matched to a gene: 8. The CDR3 here is CASSLGRRQGYYGYTF. CDR3 sequence (DNA): TGTGCCAGCAGCTTAGGGAGGAGACAGGGTTACTATGGCTACACCTTC.